This T cell receptor beta chain appears in the sequencing data of a study of T cell repertoires in cytomegalovirus infection. Overall study context: Carrying CMV and the relevant HLA type showed in public TCR beta signatures. Study-level points and caveats: Clonotypes of TCR beta that were HLA-C-restricted and CMV-specific dominated the ex vivo response. CMV carriers with the relevant HLA were identified by cumulative public TCR beta family frequency.

MiXCR, run by TCRdb on the reads, gives a single entry per CDR3 protein. Of approximately 490,000 distinct CDR3 sequences in the sample, approximately 11% were seen once. Germline values: CDR1 DFQATT, CDR2 SNEGSKA (reference sequence). The CDR3 length is 14 residues. The ends lost 6 bases at V and 4 bases at J; junction bases unmatched: 8. Ten or more counts support this clonotype. Antigen unknown. Sequenced material: PBMCs. V gene TRBV20-1 combines with J gene TRBJ1-2; 10 positions agree with TRBD1. The receptor comes from a human donor in good health (CMV status not recorded). Some clones in this sample may be carry-over from other donors' samples. CDR3 loop: CSAWGQGIAYGYTF. CDR3 nucleotide sequence: TGCAGTGCGTGGGGACAGGGGATTGCCTATGGCTACACCTTC.